This section outlines one T cell receptor (beta chain) sequence together with its context. This entry comes from a study of human thymus T cells. Libraries were prepared by immunoSEQ multiplex PCR; TCRdb keeps only in-frame clonotypes and omits some of them. The sample holds 35,000 to 45,000 clones, approximately 95% seen once. The CDR3 covers 14 residues. Trimming took off 4 bases at V and 1 base at J, with 10 bases between the two ends. Germline CDR1 reads SGHTA; CDR2 reads FQGNSA. The chain couples TRBV7-2 to TRBJ2-5; no firm D call. The receptor was derived from a boy in the first two years of life with a congenital heart defect but otherwise immunologically healthy. Sequenced material: blood. This CDR3 reads CASSSQWLQETQYF. The CDR3 bases are TGTGCCAGCAGCTCCCAGTGGCTCCAAGAGACCCAGTACTTC.